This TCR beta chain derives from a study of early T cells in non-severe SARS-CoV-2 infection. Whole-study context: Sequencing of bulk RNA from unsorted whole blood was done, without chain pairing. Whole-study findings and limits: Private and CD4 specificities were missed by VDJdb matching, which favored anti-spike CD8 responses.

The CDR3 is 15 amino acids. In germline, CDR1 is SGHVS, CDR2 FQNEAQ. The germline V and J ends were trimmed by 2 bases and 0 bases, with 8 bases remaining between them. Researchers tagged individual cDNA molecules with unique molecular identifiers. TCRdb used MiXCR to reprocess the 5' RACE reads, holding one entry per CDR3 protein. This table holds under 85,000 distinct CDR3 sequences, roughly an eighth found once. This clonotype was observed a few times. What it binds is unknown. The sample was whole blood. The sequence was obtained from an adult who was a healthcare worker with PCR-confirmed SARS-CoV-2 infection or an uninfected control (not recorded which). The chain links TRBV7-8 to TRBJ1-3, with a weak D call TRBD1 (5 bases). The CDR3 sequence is CASSLWGFSGNTIYF. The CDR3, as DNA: TGTGCCAGCAGCTTATGGGGGTTCTCTGGAAACACCATATATTTT.